What follows are 10 T cell receptor beta chains derived from one specimen sequenced in a study of blood T cell repertoires in COVID-19 (dated by TCRdb to between 2020 and 2021). Library prep was done by the immunoSEQ multiplex PCR assay. Sourced from immuneACCESS, this table was stored by TCRdb with only in-frame sequences that have V and J called. A share of the clones is absent; for the studies checked, an unresolved V gene accounts for under half, and the remainder has no known explanation. The sample contains 200,000 to 300,000 clones, roughly 86% of them found a single time. About 2.5% of the sample lies in the top ten. Material: PBMCs or T cells enriched from blood (not recorded which). The receptor source for this set is a woman aged 25-40 years with acute COVID-19.

The chain links TRBV4-1 to TRBJ2-7; TRBD2 matches 7 bases. In germline, CDR1 is MGHRA, CDR2 YSYEKL. The junction had 5 bases not matched to a gene; V was cut back by 5 bases and J by 4 bases. This CDR3 has 13 amino acids. The CDR3 protein is CASSIPGGYEQYF. The CDR3 DNA reads as TGCGCCAGCAGCATTCCGGGGGGTTACGAGCAGTACTTC.

The chain links TRBV6-5 to TRBJ1-2, with D unresolved. The germline V gene has CDR1 MNHEY and CDR2 SVGAGI. This CDR3 is built from 16 residues. V gave up 3 bases and J gave up 0 bases, with 14 bases separating them. In DNA form, the CDR3 reads TGTGCCAGCAGTTATTCGCGCGCCGGGGCTAACTATGGCTACACCTTC. Translated, it gives CASSYSRAGANYGYTF.

The chain recombines TRBV11-2 with TRBJ2-5, with 11 bases aligning to TRBD2. The junction had 1 base not matched to a gene; V was cut back by 1 base and J by 3 bases. The CDR3 runs 15 residues. From germline, CDR1 is SGHAT and CDR2 FQNNGV. CDR3 nucleotides: TGTGCCAGCAGCTTAGCGGGACTAGCGGAAGAGACCCAGTACTTC. Its protein is CASSLAGLAEETQYF.

V and J are TRBV7-9 and TRBJ2-2; possible D gene TRBD1, 5 bases. The CDR3 extends over 14 amino acids. The germline V gene has CDR1 SEHNR and CDR2 FQNEAQ (reference sequence). The V and J ends lost 2 bases and 3 bases respectively, with 7 bases between them. The CDR3 DNA is TGTGCCAGCAGCTTACAGGGTTACACCGGGGAGCTGTTTTTT. Protein product: CASSLQGYTGELFF.

The chain combines TRBV19 with TRBJ1-5; maybe TRBD1 (5 bases). The CDR3 length is 15 residues. CDR1 is LNHDA, CDR2 SQIVND, per germline (reference sequence). V gave up 7 bases and J gave up 7 bases, with 20 bases separating them. The CDR3 spells CASTPEGVMGQPQHF. For the CDR3, the DNA is TGTGCCAGTACCCCGGAAGGGGTTATGGGGCAGCCCCAGCATTTT.

The V and J genes are TRBV6-2 or TRBV6-3 and TRBJ1-2, with no clear D. Germline lookup yields CDR1 MNHEY and CDR2 SVGEGT. This CDR3 contains 14 residues. The V end was cut by 0 bases, the J end by 8 bases, with 13 bases between. The DNA for the CDR3 is TGTGCCAGCAGTTACTCGGGAGGTCTGGGCGGCTACACCTTC. This gives the protein CASSYSGGLGGYTF.

V is TRBV5-1 and J is TRBJ2-7; TRBD1 matches at 7 bases. Germline CDR1 SGHRS, CDR2 YFSETQ. Losses at the gene ends were 4 bases for V and 3 bases for J; bases not matched to a gene: 13. The CDR3 totals 16 residues. The CDR3 protein is CASSGNRGERNYEQYF. The CDR3 nucleotides read TGCGCCAGCAGCGGGAACAGGGGCGAGAGGAACTACGAGCAGTACTTC.

The chain uses TRBV6-5 and TRBJ1-4; the D gene is possibly TRBD1 (6 bases). Trimming removed 2 bases at V and 5 bases at J, with 9 bases between. Germline-derived CDR1 and CDR2 are MNHEY and SVGAGI. The CDR3 extends over 14 amino acids. CDR3 amino acids: CASSYRQGNEKLFF. The CDR3 DNA sequence: TGTGCCAGCAGTTACCGGCAGGGGAATGAAAAACTGTTTTTT.

The chain joins TRBV19 to TRBJ2-1; 8 bases agree with TRBD1. Germline CDR1 LNHDA, CDR2 SQIVND (reference sequence). The CDR3 runs 15 residues. With V trimmed by 7 bases and J by 5 bases, 10 bases remained unmatched. The CDR3 loop reads CASMPDRVSNNEQFF. CDR3 in DNA: TGTGCCAGTATGCCGGACAGGGTCTCGAACAATGAGCAGTTCTTC. Supplemented by reference TRBV19 and TRBJ2-1, the full variable domain reads DGGITQSPKYLFRKEGQNVTLSCEQNLNHDAMYWYRQDPGQGLRLIYYSQIVNDFQKGDIAEGYSVSREKKESFPLTVTSAQKNPTAFYLCASMPDRVSNNEQFFGPGTRLTVL.

This clone was detected a few times. The chain uses TRBV19 and TRBJ1-4; 8 bases map to TRBD1. The CDR3 runs to 17 residues. J was trimmed by 6 bases and V by 3 bases; bases with no gene match: 12. Looked up from germline, CDR1 is LNHDA and CDR2 is SQIVND (reference sequence). The CDR3 DNA reads TGTGCCAGTAGTATGCCCATGCCCGGGACAGGTGATGAAAAACTGTTTTTT. It encodes CASSMPMPGTGDEKLFF. The entire variable domain, with the rest obtained from reference TRBV19 and TRBJ1-4, is as follows: DGGITQSPKYLFRKEGQNVTLSCEQNLNHDAMYWYRQDPGQGLRLIYYSQIVNDFQKGDIAEGYSVSREKKESFPLTVTSAQKNPTAFYLCASSMPMPGTGDEKLFFGSGTQLSVL.